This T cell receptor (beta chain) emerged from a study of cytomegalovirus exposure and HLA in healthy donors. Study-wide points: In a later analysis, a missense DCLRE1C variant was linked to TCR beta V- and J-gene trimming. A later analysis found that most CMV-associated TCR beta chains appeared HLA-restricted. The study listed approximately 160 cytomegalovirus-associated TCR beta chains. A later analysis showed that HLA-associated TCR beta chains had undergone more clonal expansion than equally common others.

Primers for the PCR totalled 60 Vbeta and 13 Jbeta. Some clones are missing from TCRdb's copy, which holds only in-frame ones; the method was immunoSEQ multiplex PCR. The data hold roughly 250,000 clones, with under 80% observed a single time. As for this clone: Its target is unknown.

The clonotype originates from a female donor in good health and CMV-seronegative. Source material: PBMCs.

The CDR3 DNA follows: TGTGCCAGCAGTTACGGCCTAGCAACTAGCACAGATACGCAGTATTTT. It encodes CASSYGLATSTDTQYF. The V gene is TRBV6-5, the J gene TRBJ2-3; D is perhaps TRBD2 (5 bases). CDR1 is MNHEY and CDR2 is SVGAGI in the germline V gene. The V end was cut by 2 bases, the J end by 0 bases, with 12 bases between. CDR3 size: 16 residues.